These 10 T cell receptor beta chains were sequenced from one sample in a study. TCRdb's copy holds only in-frame clones and misses some; the assay was immunoSEQ multiplex PCR. Counted here are some 48,000 clones, just over 90% occurring once; the ten biggest clones make up over 8.5%. Sequences were obtained from PBMCs. These receptors were collected from a man aged 40-55 years with rheumatoid arthritis.

The chain employs TRBV27 and TRBJ2-7, with TRBD1 matching 11 bases. This CDR3 is 15 amino acids long. Per the germline V gene, CDR1 is MNHEY and CDR2 is SMNVEV (reference sequence). With 6 bases clipped from V and 4 bases from J, the junction kept 8 bases outside the gene matches. CDR3 loop: CASRRSGTGGYEQYF. CDR3 DNA: TGTGCCAGCAGAAGAAGCGGGACAGGGGGTTACGAGCAGTACTTC.

The chain carries TRBV11-2 and TRBJ1-1; D perhaps matches TRBD1 (6 bases). Trimming left V 0 bases short and J 6 bases short, with 14 bases between. From germline, CDR1 is SGHAT and CDR2 FQNNGV. The CDR3 is 15 amino acids. The CDR3 region is CASSLDWTAEPEAFF. DNA for the CDR3: TGTGCCAGCAGCTTAGACTGGACAGCGGAGCCTGAAGCTTTCTTT.

The genes are TRBV19 and TRBJ1-5; tentatively, D is TRBD1 (5 bases). V gave up 5 bases and J gave up 8 bases, with 13 bases separating them. Germline CDR1 reads LNHDA; CDR2 reads SQIVND (reference sequence). The CDR3 loop spans 13 amino acids. Here the CDR3 DNA reads TGTGCCAGTAGTGAGACAGCGGCGAAGCCCCAGCATTTT. Translated: CASSETAAKPQHF.

V is TRBV19 and J is TRBJ2-3, with D uncertain. The CDR3 has 15 amino acids. The V gene lost 4 bases and the J gene lost 3 bases, with 14 bases spanning the gap. Germline values: CDR1 LNHDA, CDR2 SQIVND (reference sequence). Written as DNA, the CDR3 is TGTGCCAGTAGTACGGGTCAGGTATTTACAGATACGCAGTATTTT. Residues: CASSTGQVFTDTQYF.

The J gene is TRBJ2-7, the V gene TRBV23-1; D is perhaps TRBD1 (6 bases). TRBV23-1 is marked as an open reading frame, function uncertain. This CDR3 is built from 12 residues. The CDR3 DNA follows: TGCGCTTTCTGGGGGCAGGGCTACGAGCAGTACTTC. Its protein product is CAFWGQGYEQYF.

V and J are TRBV19 and TRBJ1-6, with 7 bases lining up with TRBD1. Losses at the gene ends were 4 bases for V and 10 bases for J; bases not matched to a gene: 10. The germline V gene encodes CDR1 LNHDA and CDR2 SQIVND (reference sequence). This CDR3 comprises 15 residues. The CDR3 region has the DNA TGTGCCAGTAGTACACAGACAGGGATGTGGTCACCCCTCCACTTT. It codes for CASSTQTGMWSPLHF.

The chain joins TRBV7-3 to TRBJ2-2, with D unclear. Germline CDR1 is SGHTA and CDR2 is FQGTGA. This CDR3 region has 15 residues. V lost 6 bases to trimming and J lost 2 bases, with 13 bases between them. CDR3 coding DNA: TGTGCCAGCAGTTATGACGGCCCCAACACCGGGGAGCTGTTTTTT. As protein: CASSYDGPNTGELFF. The whole variable domain, filled in from reference TRBV7-3 and TRBJ2-2, reads GAGVSQTPSNKVTEKGKYVELRCDPISGHTALYWYRQSLGQGPEFLIYFQGTGAADDSGLPNDRFFAVRPEGSVSTLKIQRTERGDSAVYLCASSYDGPNTGELFFGEGSRLTVL.

V gene TRBV28 combines with J gene TRBJ1-5; D unclear. The CDR3 contains 16 residues. The germline CDR1 and CDR2 sequences are MDHEN and SYDVKM. The germline V and J ends were trimmed by 3 bases and 0 bases, with 12 bases remaining between them. The chain's CDR3 is CASSFSGRSSNQPQHF. Written as DNA, the CDR3 is TGTGCCAGCAGTTTTTCCGGACGGAGTAGCAATCAGCCCCAGCATTTT.

The V and J genes are TRBV5-4 and TRBJ2-5, with D maybe TRBD2 (6 bases). The germline CDR1 and CDR2 sequences are SGHNT and YYREEE (reference sequence). The CDR3 has 13 amino acids. V was cut by 0 bases and J by 7 bases, with 10 bases left in between. The CDR3 region is CASSLVGTATQYF. CDR3 in DNA: TGTGCCAGCAGCTTGGTCGGGACTGCGACCCAGTACTTC.

This rearrangement joins TRBV7-3 to TRBJ2-1, with 7 bases aligning to TRBD2. The V and J ends lost 1 base and 3 bases, in that order; junction bases with no gene match: 9. Germline CDR1 SGHTA, CDR2 FQGTGA. The CDR3 runs 17 residues. CDR3 bases: TGTGCCAGCAGCTTAAACGGTGGAGCTAGCGGCTACAATGAGCAGTTCTTC. It yields the protein CASSLNGGASGYNEQFF.